A single sample is the source of the 4 T cell receptor beta chains below, sequenced in a study of Graves' ophthalmopathy and Graves' hyperthyroidism. Amplification targeted the TCR beta CDR3 regions, with RNA transcripts as the source material. Following a first-round RT-PCR that used HTBI primers, a second-round multiplex PCR was carried out. TCRdb used MiXCR to reprocess the multiplex PCR reads, holding one entry per CDR3 protein. The repertoire holds 300,000 or so distinct CDR3 sequences, 17% seen once, with around 12% in the top ten. The sample taken for sequencing was peripheral blood. All receptors come from an adult man with Graves' ophthalmopathy.

A word on this clonotype: Being one base from a much bigger clone, this may be a read error. The rearrangement links TRBV30 to TRBJ1-2, with D perhaps TRBD1 (5 bases). CDR1 is GTSNPN, CDR2 SVGIG, per germline (reference sequence). The CDR3 contains 12 residues. CDR3 coding DNA: TGTGCCCAGGGAAATCGTAACGATGGCTACACCTTC. This codes for CAQGNRNDGYTF.

This clonotype was seen at least ten times. V usage is TRBV6-5 and J usage is TRBJ1-5, with D uncertain. V was pared by 4 bases and J by 12 bases, with 16 bases between. The CDR3 runs 13 residues. CDR1 and CDR2 from the germline V gene are MNHEY and SVGAGI. CDR3 DNA: TGTGCCAGCAGTTCCTCCGGTGAGGGCGTCCAGCATTTT. Amino acids: CASSSSGEGVQHF.

The chain employs TRBV11-2 and TRBJ2-5; D is unresolved. This CDR3 has 13 residues. Trimming pared 2 bases from V and 7 bases from J, leaving 11 bases between. The V gene's germline CDR1 is SGHAT and CDR2 FQNNGV. This chain's CDR3 is CASSLRQAGTQYF. The CDR3 DNA reads as TGTGCCAGCAGCTTACGTCAGGCAGGGACCCAGTACTTC. Combining the CDR3 with reference TRBV11-2 and TRBJ2-5 gives the whole variable domain EAGVAQSPRYKIIEKRQSVAFWCNPISGHATLYWYQQILGQGPKLLIQFQNNGVVDDSQLPKDRFSAERLKGVDSTLKIQPAKLEDSAVYLCASSLRQAGTQYFGPGTRLLVL.

In its sample, this clonotype was seen many times. V and J are TRBV18 and TRBJ1-5; D uncertain. The CDR3 has 13 residues. V lost 3 bases and J lost 4, with 7 bases in between. Germline V gives CDR1 KGHSH, CDR2 LQKENI. CDR3: CASSPAGNQPQHF. As DNA, the CDR3 is TGTGCCAGCTCACCCGCGGGGAATCAGCCCCAGCATTTT.